Given below is one T cell receptor beta chain in context. Its cognate antigen is unknown. At one end, the junction sequence differs from germline, possibly due to a read error. These data originate in a study of cytomegalovirus exposure and HLA in healthy donors. Here immunoSEQ multiplex PCR was the method, and the copy in TCRdb shows in-frame clones only, minus some. Among 250,000 to 350,000 clones listed, 88% were seen once. Germline loops: CDR1 MNHNS, CDR2 SASEGT. CDR3 length: 11 residues. Study-wide results and caveats: TCR beta chains numbering more than 150 were designated cytomegalovirus-associated.

This TCR was recovered from a man aged 30-40 years in good health and CMV-seronegative. The chain uses TRBV6-1 and TRBJ1-2, with D hard to call. Input material: PBMCs. The CDR3 loop is CVHGEGYGYTF. The DNA for the CDR3 is TGCGTTCACGGGGAGGGCTATGGCTACACCTTC.